Below, 5 T cell receptor beta chains from the same sample are listed, as sequenced in a study of regulatory T cells in long-lasting Graves disease. Arm-PCR of CDR3 regions and iRepertoire HTBI primers were used to build TCR beta libraries. A single record per CDR3 protein comes from TCRdb applying MiXCR to the multiplex PCR reads. The table lists about 460,000 distinct CDR3 sequences, 12% to 15% of them singletons, with about a sixth in the top ten. Time point specified: newly diagnosed GD, antithyroid drugs for less than 3 months. Generation of the TCR library employed RNA extracted from PBMCs. A further study also used this sample, focusing on T cells in Graves' hyperthyroidism and ophthalmopathy.

Sequencing used peripheral blood mononuclear cells (PBMCs), obtained at new diagnosis, from a patient treated with antithyroid drugs. The receptors here all came from a woman aged 45 to 65 with Graves disease.

The CDR3 is CASSRTGSLFLHMNTEAFF. Written as DNA, the CDR3 is TGTGCCAGCAGCCGAACGGGGAGCCTGTTCCTTCACATGAACACTGAAGCTTTCTTT. The chain employs TRBV9 and TRBJ1-1; D not resolved. This CDR3 region has 19 residues. The germline V gene encodes CDR1 SGDLS and CDR2 YYNGEE. The V end lost 4 bases, the J end lost 0 bases, and 25 bases lay between the germline ends.

This clonotype was seen repeatedly, ten times or more. The rearrangement joins TRBV7-9 to TRBJ2-1; 7 nucleotides match TRBD1. This CDR3 comprises 16 residues. The germline CDR1 and CDR2 sequences are SEHNR and FQNEAQ (reference sequence). V gave up 4 bases and J gave up 8 bases; unmatched junction bases: 14. Here the CDR3 DNA reads TGTGCCAGCAGCTCCCCCCGGACAGGACCGGGGCATGAGCAGTTCTTC. It yields the protein CASSSPRTGPGHEQFF.

This rearrangement joins TRBV12-3 or TRBV12-4 to TRBJ2-7; D gene uncertain. CDR3 size: 13 residues. With 5 bases removed from V and 3 bases from J, the gap between germline ends came to 11 bases. The CDR3 nucleotides read TGTGCCAGCAGTCCCAACGTGTACTACGAGCAGTACTTC. It specifies CASSPNVYYEQYF.

In its sample, this clonotype was seen many times. The rearrangement joins TRBV28 to TRBJ2-7, with 8 bases identical to TRBD1. There are 13 residues in the CDR3. The germline gives CDR1 MDHEN, CDR2 SYDVKM. V shed 5 bases and J 2 bases; nucleotides not matched to a gene: 2. The CDR3 sequence: CASSGQGTYEQYF. CDR3 coding DNA: TGTGCCAGCAGTGGACAGGGAACCTACGAGCAGTACTTC.

The chain recombines TRBV9 with TRBJ2-7; 8 bases agree with TRBD2. CDR3 size: 15 residues. V lost 0 bases to trimming and J lost 5 bases; unmatched junction nucleotides: 7. Germline CDR1 is SGDLS and CDR2 is YYNGEE. In DNA form, the CDR3 reads TGTGCCAGCAGCGTAGGTAGCGGGACCCAAAACGAGCAGTACTTC. Its protein product is CASSVGSGTQNEQYF.